This entry features one T cell receptor (beta chain) sequence. Its cognate antigen is unknown. The CDR3 is 14 residues long. The germline gives CDR1 MNHEY, CDR2 SMNVEV (reference sequence). V was cut by 6 bases and J by 1 base, with 10 bases left in between. Primers included in the PCR were 60 Vbeta and 13 Jbeta primers. Profiling relied on immunoSEQ multiplex PCR, and the TCRdb table lists in-frame clones only, not all of them. The sample lists 250,000 to 350,000 clones, about nine tenths seen once, with less than 4.5% in the top ten. The sample is drawn from a study of cytomegalovirus exposure and HLA in healthy donors. Study results and caveats: Later analysis showed TCR association rates varying by HLA locus, highest for DRB1 and lowest for HLA-C. The authors confirmed in vitro that a few CMV-associated chains were specific for CMV antigens.

Sequenced sample: PBMCs. This clonotype was obtained from a middle-aged man in good health and CMV-seropositive. The V call is TRBV27, the J call TRBJ2-4, with D possibly TRBD2 on 5 matching bases. CDR3 bases: TGTGCCAGCAGCCCTAGGGAGGCCAAAAACATTCAGTACTTC. Translation: CASSPREAKNIQYF.